Presented here are 18 T cell receptor beta chains from one specimen sequenced in a study of human T cells and chemical hapten exposure (dated by TCRdb to the early 2020s). Receptors were amplified or captured by RACE. Sequencing took place on a NextSeq 500. TCRdb took the public reads, trimmed them with fastp at Q25, ran MiXCR for clone calling and kept in-frame beta chains. Each entry merges the rows of one CDR3 protein and shows their most common DNA and genes. The table for this sample lists some 360,000 distinct CDR3 sequences; roughly 5.3% of them were counted only once. The biggest ten clones account for approximately 2.4% of the sample. The sample's time point label, decoded: pre-sensitization, week 0. The label giving this sample's treatment or condition can be read as: therapeutic diphenylcyclopropenone sensitization with weekly scalp DPC. The input for sequencing was whole blood, taken in connection with sensitization to the hapten diphenylcyclopropenone (DPC). The receptors here all came from a woman between 45 and 65 years old with alopecia areata. Some clones in this sample may be carry-over from other donors' samples.

This clonotype has only a few counts. V and J are TRBV20-1 and TRBJ2-7; TRBD1 might be the D (7 bases). This CDR3 is 12 amino acids long. Trimming left V 2 bases short and J 6 bases short, with 11 bases between. CDR1 and CDR2 from the germline V gene are DFQATT and SNEGSKA (reference sequence). The CDR3 DNA reads as TGCAGTGCTAGACAGGGGGAGGTCGAGCAGTACTTC. The encoded protein is CSARQGEVEQYF.

This clonotype appeared many times. The gene calls are TRBV11-2 and TRBJ2-6; 9 nucleotides agree with TRBD1. The germline V gene encodes CDR1 SGHAT and CDR2 FQNNGV. Trimming removed 5 bases from V and 1 base from J; junction bases left unmatched: 9. The CDR3 has 18 residues. CDR3 amino acids: CASSTDRGLLSGANVLTF. As DNA, the CDR3 is TGTGCCAGCAGCACGGACAGGGGACTCTTGTCTGGGGCCAACGTCCTGACTTTC. Based on the CDR3 plus reference TRBV11-2 and TRBJ2-6, the full variable domain is EAGVAQSPRYKIIEKRQSVAFWCNPISGHATLYWYQQILGQGPKLLIQFQNNGVVDDSQLPKDRFSAERLKGVDSTLKIQPAKLEDSAVYLCASSTDRGLLSGANVLTFGAGSRLTVL.

The chain is built from TRBV29-1 and TRBJ1-5; D is ambiguous. The CDR3 consists of 13 residues. Germline V gene data show CDR1 as SQVTM and CDR2 as ANQGSEA. Trimming took 6 bases from V and 3 from J, leaving 12 bases between them. CDR3: CSVGSGNNQPQHF. The DNA of the CDR3 is TGCAGCGTGGGTTCTGGCAACAATCAGCCCCAGCATTTT. Combining the CDR3 with reference TRBV29-1 and TRBJ1-5 gives the whole variable domain SAVISQKPSRDICQRGTSLTIQCQVDSQVTMMFWYRQQPGQSLTLIATANQGSEATYESGFVIDKFPISRPNLTFSTLTVSNMSPEDSSIYLCSVGSGNNQPQHFGDGTRLSIL.

This clonotype was recorded many times. J is TRBJ1-1 and V is TRBV7-2, with D perhaps TRBD1 (6 bases). Germline CDR1 is SGHTA and CDR2 is FQGNSA. V gave up 5 bases and J gave up 4 bases, with 11 bases separating them. This CDR3 spans 13 amino acids. In DNA form, the CDR3 reads TGTGCCAGCAGCAACGCCAGGGGCACTGAAGCTTTCTTT. Its protein product is CASSNARGTEAFF.

This clonotype was seen many times. V usage is TRBV5-1 and J usage is TRBJ2-7; D gene ambiguous. This CDR3 contains 16 residues. Looked up from germline, CDR1 is SGHRS and CDR2 is YFSETQ. V lost 1 base to trimming and J lost 1 base, with 15 bases between them. CDR3 nucleotide sequence: TGCGCCAGCAGCTTGTACGCCGTCCAACCATCCTACGAGCAGTACTTC. Its translation: CASSLYAVQPSYEQYF.

This clonotype was picked up many times. The chain uses TRBV6-5 and TRBJ1-3; D unresolved. From germline, CDR1 is MNHEY and CDR2 SVGAGI. The CDR3 totals 14 residues. V was trimmed by 6 bases and J by 0 bases, leaving 9 bases between them. The DNA of the CDR3 is TGTGCCAGCAGCCCCCGGTTCTCTGGAAACACCATATATTTT. Translation gives CASSPRFSGNTIYF.

The chain couples TRBV6-5 to TRBJ1-2; D not resolved. CDR3 length: 11 residues. Trimming removed 7 bases at V and 3 bases at J, with 6 bases between. Germline CDR1 and CDR2: MNHEY and SVGAGI. CDR3 nucleotide sequence: TGTGCCAGCATAGGAGACTATGGCTACACCTTC. It codes for CASIGDYGYTF.

This clonotype occurred a few times. CDR3 residues: CASSSNGTPGDEQFF. CDR3 sequence (DNA): TGTGCCAGCAGTTCGAACGGGACTCCCGGGGATGAGCAGTTCTTC. J is TRBJ2-1 and V is TRBV12-3 or TRBV12-4, with a weak D call TRBD2 (6 bases). Trimming removed 4 bases from V and 8 bases from J, with 18 bases in between. This CDR3 is 15 amino acids long.

Many counts were recorded for this clonotype. The chain carries TRBV20-1 and TRBJ2-3; D unclear. CDR1 and CDR2 from the germline V gene are DFQATT and SNEGSKA (reference sequence). Deletions cut 0 bases from V and 3 bases from J, with 16 bases between. The CDR3 is made up of 16 amino acids. This chain's CDR3 is CSARDSMKESTDTQYF. DNA for the CDR3: TGCAGTGCTAGAGATTCTATGAAGGAGTCTACAGATACGCAGTATTTT.

This clonotype was counted only a few times. The rearrangement links TRBV3-1 to TRBJ1-5; TRBD1 matches 8 bases. Germline trimming cut 4 bases from V and 3 bases from J; bases unmatched to any gene: 8. The CDR3 contains 16 residues. CDR1 LGHDT and CDR2 YNNKEL come from the germline V gene (reference sequence). The DNA of the CDR3 is TGTGCCAGCAGCCGCGGGACAGGAGAGGTCAATCAGCCCCAGCATTTT. Its protein product is CASSRGTGEVNQPQHF. The full variable domain, rest sourced from reference TRBV3-1 and TRBJ1-5, is DTAVSQTPKYLVTQMGNDKSIKCEQNLGHDTMYWYKQDSKKFLKIMFSYNNKELIINETVPNRFSPKSPDKAHLNLHINSLELGDSAVYFCASSRGTGEVNQPQHFGDGTRLSIL.

This clonotype was seen repeatedly, ten times or more. The chain links TRBV4-2 to TRBJ2-1, with 9 bases fitting TRBD2. The ends lost 4 bases at V and 7 bases at J; junction bases unmatched: 8. The germline CDR1 and CDR2 sequences are LGHNA and YNFKEQ. This CDR3 has 15 residues. In nucleotides, the CDR3 is TGTGCCAGCAGCCCCGGCGGGGGGGCGGGTAATGAGCAGTTCTTC. It codes for CASSPGGGAGNEQFF.

This clonotype was observed at least ten times. The chain links TRBV28 to TRBJ2-4; 8 nucleotides align to TRBD1. V trimming: 4 bases; J trimming: 0 bases; junction bases outside the gene matches: 5. The CDR3 runs 16 residues. Germline CDR1 is MDHEN and CDR2 is SYDVKM. As DNA, the CDR3 is TGTGCCAGCAGTTCTGGGACAGGCCTAGCCAAAAACATTCAGTACTTC. It encodes CASSSGTGLAKNIQYF.

This clonotype has at least ten counts. The rearrangement uses TRBV20-1 and TRBJ2-1, with 7 bases matching TRBD2. The V gene's germline CDR1 is DFQATT and CDR2 SNEGSKA (reference sequence). CDR3 length: 14 amino acids. V lost 1 base, J lost 1 base, and 1 base stayed unmatched. CDR3 DNA sequence: TGCAGTGCTAGAGGGGAGGGTTCCTACAATGAGCAGTTCTTC. Translating gives CSARGEGSYNEQFF.

This clonotype was seen ten or more times. The chain employs TRBV6-5 and TRBJ2-1; possible D gene TRBD2, 6 bases. V dropped 4 bases and J dropped 8 bases, with 18 bases sitting between them. Per the germline V gene, CDR1 is MNHEY and CDR2 is SVGAGI. This CDR3 spans 15 amino acids. The CDR3 reads CASSSRGLLGYEQFF. CDR3 DNA sequence: TGTGCCAGCAGTTCTCGGGGACTTTTAGGGTATGAGCAGTTCTTC.

V usage is TRBV6-5 and J usage is TRBJ2-2; D perhaps matches TRBD2 (5 bases). Germline V CDR1 and CDR2: MNHEY, SVGAGI. This CDR3 has 16 amino acids. Trimming cost V 4 bases and J 4 bases, with 16 bases left between them. In DNA form, the CDR3 reads TGTGCCAGCAGTTTTCCCCGGGGTTCGGGCACCGGGGAGCTGTTTTTT. Encoded protein: CASSFPRGSGTGELFF.

CDR3 nucleotide sequence: TGTGCCAGCAGCCCCTCCTACTCCACCGGGGAGCTGTTTTTT. This gives the protein CASSPSYSTGELFF. The chain has TRBV3-1 and TRBJ2-2; no clear D gene. CDR3 length: 14 residues. Germline values: CDR1 LGHDT, CDR2 YNNKEL (reference sequence). V was cut by 4 bases and J by 4 bases, with 10 bases left in between.

This clonotype was seen more than once but under ten times. The chain uses TRBV19 and TRBJ2-7; the match to TRBD1 covers 7 bases. Germline lookup yields CDR1 LNHDA and CDR2 SQIVND (reference sequence). J lost 5 bases, V lost 6 bases, and 7 bases had no gene match. The CDR3 consists of 13 residues. The DNA of the CDR3 is TGTGCCAGTAGAATGACAGGGTCCGACGAGCAGTACTTC. Its translation: CASRMTGSDEQYF.

This clonotype was seen at least ten times. The chain combines TRBV12-3 or TRBV12-4 with TRBJ1-5, with D unclear. This CDR3 is 12 amino acids long. Between the trimmed V and J ends, which lost 7 bases and 4 bases, there was a span of 8 bases. CDR3 DNA: TGTGCCAGCAATCTTCAGAATCAGCCCCAGCATTTT. Protein sequence: CASNLQNQPQHF.